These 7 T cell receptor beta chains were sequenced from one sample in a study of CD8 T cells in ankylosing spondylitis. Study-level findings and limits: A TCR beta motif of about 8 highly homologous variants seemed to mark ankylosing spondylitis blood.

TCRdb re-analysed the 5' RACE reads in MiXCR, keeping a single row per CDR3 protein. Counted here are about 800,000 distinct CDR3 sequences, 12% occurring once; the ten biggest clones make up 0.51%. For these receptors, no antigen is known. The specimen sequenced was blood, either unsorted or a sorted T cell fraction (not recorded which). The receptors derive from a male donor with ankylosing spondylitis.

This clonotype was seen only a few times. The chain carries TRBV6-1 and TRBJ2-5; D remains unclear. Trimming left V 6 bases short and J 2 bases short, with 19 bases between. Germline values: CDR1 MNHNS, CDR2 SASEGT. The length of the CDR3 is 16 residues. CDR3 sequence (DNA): TGTGCCAGCAGAAACGGCAGGTTGGGTATACAAGAGACCCAGTACTTC. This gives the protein CASRNGRLGIQETQYF.

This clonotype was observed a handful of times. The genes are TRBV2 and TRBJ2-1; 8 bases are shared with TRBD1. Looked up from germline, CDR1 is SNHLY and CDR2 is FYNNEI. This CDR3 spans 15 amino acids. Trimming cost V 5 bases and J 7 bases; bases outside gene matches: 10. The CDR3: CASSSNRQGWNEQFF. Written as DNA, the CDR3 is TGTGCCAGCAGTTCAAACCGACAGGGGTGGAATGAGCAGTTCTTC.

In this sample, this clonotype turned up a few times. The CDR3 DNA follows: TGTGCCAGCAGTCCCGGGACTAGCGGGGGGATGGATTTCTTC. Encoded protein: CASSPGTSGGMDFF. This chain joins TRBV28 and TRBJ2-1; TRBD2 matches at 15 bases. This CDR3 region has 14 residues. Germline lookup yields CDR1 MDHEN and CDR2 SYDVKM. J lost 16 bases, V lost 5 bases, and 9 bases had no gene match.

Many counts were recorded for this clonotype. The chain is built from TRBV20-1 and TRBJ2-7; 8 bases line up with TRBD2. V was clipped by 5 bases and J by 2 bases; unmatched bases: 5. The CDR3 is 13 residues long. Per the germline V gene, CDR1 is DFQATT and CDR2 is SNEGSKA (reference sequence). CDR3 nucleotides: TGCAGTGCTGGGAGGCGGGGGGCCTACGAGCAGTACTTC. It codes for CSAGRRGAYEQYF.

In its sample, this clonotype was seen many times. CDR3 bases: TGTGCCAGCAGCTTAGACGGTTTCTATGGCTACACCTTC. Translating it yields CASSLDGFYGYTF. The V call is TRBV11-2, the J call TRBJ1-2; no clear D. With 0 bases removed from V and 4 bases from J, the gap between germline ends came to 6 bases. CDR1 SGHAT and CDR2 FQNNGV come from the germline V gene. The CDR3 spans 13 residues.

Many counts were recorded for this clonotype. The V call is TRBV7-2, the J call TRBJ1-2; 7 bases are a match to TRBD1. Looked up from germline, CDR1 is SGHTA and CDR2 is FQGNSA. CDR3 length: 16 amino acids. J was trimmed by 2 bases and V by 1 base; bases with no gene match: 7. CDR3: CASSLGSAGGNYGYTF. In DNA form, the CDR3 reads TGTGCCAGCAGCTTAGGATCGGCAGGGGGGAACTATGGCTACACCTTC.

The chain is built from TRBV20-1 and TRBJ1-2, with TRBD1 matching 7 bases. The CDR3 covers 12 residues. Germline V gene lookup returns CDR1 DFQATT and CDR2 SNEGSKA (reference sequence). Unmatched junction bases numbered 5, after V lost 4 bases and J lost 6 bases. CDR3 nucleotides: TGCAGTGCTAAGGTCAGGGGGAATGGCTACACCTTC. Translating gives CSAKVRGNGYTF.